This TCR beta chain is drawn from a study of regulatory T cells in long-lasting Graves disease. Study results and limitations: Persistent patients shared more public clonotypes (over 2,500) than new patients (more than 900).

With 10 bases removed from V and 5 bases from J, the gap between germline ends came to 14 bases. Germline loops: CDR1 ENHRY, CDR2 SYGVKD. The CDR3 runs 12 residues. This clonotype was observed at least ten times. Its matching antigen is unknown. Time point denoted: newly diagnosed GD, antithyroid drugs for less than 3 months. The TCR library used RNA extracted from PBMCs. To make TCR beta libraries, researchers used iRepertoire HTBI primers and Arm-PCR of CDR3 regions. TCRdb reprocessed the multiplex PCR reads via MiXCR and lists one record per CDR3 protein. The sample holds roughly 430,000 distinct CDR3 sequences, about 16% seen once. A further study also used this sample, focusing on T cells in Graves' hyperthyroidism and ophthalmopathy.

This clonotype was sampled from a woman under 40 with Graves disease. The sequences come from peripheral blood mononuclear cells (PBMCs), collected at new diagnosis, from a patient treated with antithyroid drugs. The chain joins TRBV10-3 to TRBJ1-1; D may be TRBD1 (5 bases). CDR3 sequence (DNA): TGTGCCACCACGGGACCCAGGACTGAAGCTTTCTTT. This gives the protein CATTGPRTEAFF.